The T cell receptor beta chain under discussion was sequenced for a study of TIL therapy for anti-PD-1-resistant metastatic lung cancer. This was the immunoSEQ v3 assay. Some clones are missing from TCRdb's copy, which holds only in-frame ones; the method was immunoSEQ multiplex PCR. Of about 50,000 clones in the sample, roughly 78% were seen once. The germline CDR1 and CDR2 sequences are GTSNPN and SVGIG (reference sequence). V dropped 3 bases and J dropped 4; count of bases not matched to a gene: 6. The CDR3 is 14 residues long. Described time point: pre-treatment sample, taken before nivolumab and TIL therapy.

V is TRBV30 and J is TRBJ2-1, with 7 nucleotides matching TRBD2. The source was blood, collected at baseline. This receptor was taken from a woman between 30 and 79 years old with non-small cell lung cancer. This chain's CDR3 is CAWRERGIYNEQFF. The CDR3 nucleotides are TGTGCCTGGAGGGAGCGGGGTATTTACAATGAGCAGTTCTTC.